The clone carrying this TCR beta chain has a count of ten or more. What it recognizes is unknown. TCRdb re-called the RT-PCR reads with MiXCR, one entry per CDR3 protein. The top ten clones hold approximately 10% of a sample with around 750,000 distinct CDR3 sequences, around 21% of them seen once. The V end was cut by 4 bases, the J end by 0 bases, with 16 bases between. The CDR3 is 17 amino acids. CDR1 SEHNR and CDR2 FQNEAQ come from the germline V gene (reference sequence). This record belongs to a study of response to subunit inactivated influenza vaccine. Study observations and caveats: Authors suggested each seasonal influenza vaccination recruits few new T cells.

Sequencing used PBMCs from blood, obtained 4 to 6 days after vaccination. The receptor comes from a man over 45 who received an inactivated influenza vaccine. The rearrangement links TRBV7-9 to TRBJ2-1, with D perhaps TRBD1 (6 bases). CDR3 protein: CASSYTTGTLSYNEQFF. The CDR3 coding sequence is TGTGCCAGCAGCTACACCACCGGGACACTCTCCTACAATGAGCAGTTCTTC.